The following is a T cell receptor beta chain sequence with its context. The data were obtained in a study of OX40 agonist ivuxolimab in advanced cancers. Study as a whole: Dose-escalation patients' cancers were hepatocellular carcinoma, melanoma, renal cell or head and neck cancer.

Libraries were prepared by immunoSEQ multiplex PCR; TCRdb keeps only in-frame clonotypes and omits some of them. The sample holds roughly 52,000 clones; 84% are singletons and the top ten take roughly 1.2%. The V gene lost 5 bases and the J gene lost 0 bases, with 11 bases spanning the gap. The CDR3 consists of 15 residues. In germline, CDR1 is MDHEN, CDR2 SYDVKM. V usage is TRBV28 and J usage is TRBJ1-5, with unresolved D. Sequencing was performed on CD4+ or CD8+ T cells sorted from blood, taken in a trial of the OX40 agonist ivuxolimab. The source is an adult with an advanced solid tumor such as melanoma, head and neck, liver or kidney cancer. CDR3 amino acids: CASSTGQYSNQPQHF. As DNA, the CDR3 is TGTGCCAGCAGTACCGGCCAGTATAGCAATCAGCCCCAGCATTTT.